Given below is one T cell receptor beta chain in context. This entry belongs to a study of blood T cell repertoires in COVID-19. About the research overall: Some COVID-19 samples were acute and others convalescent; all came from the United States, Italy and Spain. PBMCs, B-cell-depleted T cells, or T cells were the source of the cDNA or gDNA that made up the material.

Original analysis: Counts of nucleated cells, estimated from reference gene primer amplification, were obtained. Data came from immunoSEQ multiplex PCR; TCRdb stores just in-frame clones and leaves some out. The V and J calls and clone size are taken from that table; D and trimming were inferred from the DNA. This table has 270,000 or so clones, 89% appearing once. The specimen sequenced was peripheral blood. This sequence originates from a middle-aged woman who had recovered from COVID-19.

CDR3 nucleotides: TGTGCCAGCAGTGGGAGTCAAACAGGGAAAGGTGGATGGTACGAGCAGTACTTC. As protein: CASSGSQTGKGGWYEQYF. The rearrangement links TRBV28 to TRBJ2-7, with D possibly matching TRBD1 (6 bases). The CDR3 contains 18 residues. Per the germline V gene, CDR1 is MDHEN and CDR2 is SYDVKM. Trimming pared 5 bases from V and 4 bases from J, leaving 27 bases between.